The T cell receptor beta chain under discussion was sequenced for a study of OX40 agonist ivuxolimab in advanced cancers. At the level of the study: Three patients got partial responses; one had hepatocellular carcinoma and two had cutaneous melanoma. Notes on the study in general: Dose levels from 0.1 to 3.0 mg/kg saw CD4+ and CD8+ blood T cells expand clonally by week 6. Normalized T-cell clonal expansion was also low in some nonresponders.

Note on this clone: What it recognizes is unknown.

This CDR3 contains 17 residues. Germline CDR1 reads SGHAT; CDR2 reads FQNNGV. The V segment lost 6 bases and the J segment 3 bases; nucleotides outside the gene matches: 15. Libraries were prepared by immunoSEQ multiplex PCR; TCRdb keeps only in-frame clonotypes and omits some of them. The sample includes about 60,000 clones, about 88% of them seen just once. The receptor was derived from an adult with an advanced solid tumor such as melanoma, head and neck, liver or kidney cancer. V gene TRBV11-2 combines with J gene TRBJ2-5, with 8 bases that match TRBD2. The sample in question was CD4+ or CD8+ T cells sorted from blood, obtained in a trial of the OX40 agonist ivuxolimab. Here the CDR3 DNA reads TGTGCCAGCAGAACCCTTCGACCGGGACTAGGGGAAGAGACCCAGTACTTC. It specifies CASRTLRPGLGEETQYF.